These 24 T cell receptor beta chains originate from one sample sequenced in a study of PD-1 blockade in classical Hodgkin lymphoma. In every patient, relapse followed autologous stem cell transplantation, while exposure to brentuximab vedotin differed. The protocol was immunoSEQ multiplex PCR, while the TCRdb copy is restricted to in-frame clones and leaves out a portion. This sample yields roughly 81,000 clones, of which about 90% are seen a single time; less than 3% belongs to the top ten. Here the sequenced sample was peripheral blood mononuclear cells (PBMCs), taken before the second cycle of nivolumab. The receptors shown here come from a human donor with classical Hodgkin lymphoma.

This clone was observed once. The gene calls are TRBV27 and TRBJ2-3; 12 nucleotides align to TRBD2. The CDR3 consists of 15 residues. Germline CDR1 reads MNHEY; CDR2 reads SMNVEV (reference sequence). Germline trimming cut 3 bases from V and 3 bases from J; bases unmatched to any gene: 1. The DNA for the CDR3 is TGTGCCAGCAGTTTGACTAGCGGGAGTACAGATACGCAGTATTTT. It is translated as CASSLTSGSTDTQYF.

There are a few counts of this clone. The CDR3, as DNA: TGTGCCAGCAGCCAAGGACTAGCGGGAGGGCTCCTGGACGAGCAGTACTTC. Translation gives CASSQGLAGGLLDEQYF. The chain has TRBV11-2 and TRBJ2-7, with 15 bases matching TRBD2. J lost 5 bases, V lost 5 bases, and 10 bases had no gene match. This CDR3 has 17 amino acids. CDR1 and CDR2 (germline): SGHAT, FQNNGV. Full variable domain (remainder filled in from reference TRBV11-2 and TRBJ2-7): EAGVAQSPRYKIIEKRQSVAFWCNPISGHATLYWYQQILGQGPKLLIQFQNNGVVDDSQLPKDRFSAERLKGVDSTLKIQPAKLEDSAVYLCASSQGLAGGLLDEQYFGPGTRLTVT.

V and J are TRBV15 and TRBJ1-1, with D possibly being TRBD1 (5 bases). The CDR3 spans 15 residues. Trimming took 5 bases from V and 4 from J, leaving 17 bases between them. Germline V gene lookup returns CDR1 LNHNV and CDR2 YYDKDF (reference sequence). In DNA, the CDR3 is TGTGCCACCAGCGGATTCGGGAGGGGAACCACTGAAGCTTTCTTT. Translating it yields CATSGFGRGTTEAFF. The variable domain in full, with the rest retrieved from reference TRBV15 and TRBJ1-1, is DAMVIQNPRYQVTQFGKPVTLSCSQTLNHNVMYWYQQKSSQAPKLLFHYYDKDFNNEADTPDNFQSRRPNTSFCFLDIRSPGLGDTAMYLCATSGFGRGTTEAFFGQGTRLTVV.

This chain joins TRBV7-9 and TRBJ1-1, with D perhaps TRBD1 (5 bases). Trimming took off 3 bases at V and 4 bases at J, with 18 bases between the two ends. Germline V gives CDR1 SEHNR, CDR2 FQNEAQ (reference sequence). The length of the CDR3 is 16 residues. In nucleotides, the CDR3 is TGTGCCAGCAGCTTGGGGAACCAGGGCTTGGGCACTGAAGCTTTCTTT. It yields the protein CASSLGNQGLGTEAFF. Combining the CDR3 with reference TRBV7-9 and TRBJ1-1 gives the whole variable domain DTGVSQNPRHKITKRGQNVTFRCDPISEHNRLYWYRQTLGQGPEFLTYFQNEAQLEKSRLLSDRFSAERPKGSFSTLEIQRTEQGDSAMYLCASSLGNQGLGTEAFFGQGTRLTVV.

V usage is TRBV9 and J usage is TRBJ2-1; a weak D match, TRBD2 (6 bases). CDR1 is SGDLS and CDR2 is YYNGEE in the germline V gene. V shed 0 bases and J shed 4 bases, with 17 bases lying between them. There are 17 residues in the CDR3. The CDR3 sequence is CASSVESKRVKYNEQFF. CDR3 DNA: TGTGCCAGCAGCGTAGAGTCGAAGCGGGTAAAATACAATGAGCAGTTCTTC.

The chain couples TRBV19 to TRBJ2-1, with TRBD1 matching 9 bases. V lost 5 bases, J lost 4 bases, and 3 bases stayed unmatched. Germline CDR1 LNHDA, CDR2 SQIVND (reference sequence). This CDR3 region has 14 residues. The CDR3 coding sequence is TGTGCCAGTAGTCTCGGGACAGGGTACAATGAGCAGTTCTTC. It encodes CASSLGTGYNEQFF.

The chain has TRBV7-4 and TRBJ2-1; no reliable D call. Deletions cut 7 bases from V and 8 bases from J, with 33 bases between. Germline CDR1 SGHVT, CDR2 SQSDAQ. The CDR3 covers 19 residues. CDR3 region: CASTLPKNVRARGPDEQFF. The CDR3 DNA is TGTGCCAGCACATTACCCAAGAACGTACGGGCCCGAGGACCCGATGAGCAGTTCTTC.

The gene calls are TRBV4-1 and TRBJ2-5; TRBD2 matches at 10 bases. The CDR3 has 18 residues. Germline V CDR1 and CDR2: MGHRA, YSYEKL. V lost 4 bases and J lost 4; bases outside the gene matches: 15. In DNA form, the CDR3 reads TGCGCCAGCAGCCGGCTATTTCTGGGGACTAGCGAGGTAGAGACCCAGTACTTC. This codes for CASSRLFLGTSEVETQYF.

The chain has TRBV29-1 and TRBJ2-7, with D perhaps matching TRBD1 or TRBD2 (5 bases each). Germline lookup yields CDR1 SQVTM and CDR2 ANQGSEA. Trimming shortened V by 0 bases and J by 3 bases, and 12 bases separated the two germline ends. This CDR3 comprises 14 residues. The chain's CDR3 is CSVEDRGPNYEQYF. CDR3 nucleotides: TGCAGCGTTGAAGATCGGGGACCTAACTACGAGCAGTACTTC.

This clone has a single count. The CDR3 protein is CASSESGLYGYTF. Here the CDR3 DNA reads TGTGCCAGCAGTGAATCGGGCTTATATGGCTACACCTTC. The V call is TRBV25-1, the J call TRBJ1-2; D is undetermined. CDR3 size: 13 residues. Germline-derived CDR1 and CDR2 are MGHDK and SYGVNS. Trimming left V 1 base short and J 5 bases short, with 8 bases between.

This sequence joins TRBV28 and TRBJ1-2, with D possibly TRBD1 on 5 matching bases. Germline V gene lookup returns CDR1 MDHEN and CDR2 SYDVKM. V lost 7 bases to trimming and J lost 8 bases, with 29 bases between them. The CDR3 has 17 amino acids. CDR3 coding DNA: TGTGCCAGCACTCTCGGGGGGGGTACGGCGAGGATCGAGGGCTACACCTTC. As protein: CASTLGGGTARIEGYTF.

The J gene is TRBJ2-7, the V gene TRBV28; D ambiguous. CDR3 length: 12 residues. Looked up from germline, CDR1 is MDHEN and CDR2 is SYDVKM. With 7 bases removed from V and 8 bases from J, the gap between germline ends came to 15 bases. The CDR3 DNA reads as TGTGCCAGCACCCCGGCCCTGGGAAAGCAGTACTTC. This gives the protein CASTPALGKQYF. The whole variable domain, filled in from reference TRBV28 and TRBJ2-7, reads DVKVTQSSRYLVKRTGEKVFLECVQDMDHENMFWYRQDPGLGLRLIYFSYDVKMKEKGDIPEGYSVSREKKERFSLILESASTNQTSMYLCASTPALGKQYFGPGTRLTVT.

The CDR3 spells CASSRLTYEQYF. The DNA of the CDR3 is TGTGCCAGCAGCAGACTGACCTACGAGCAGTACTTC. The V gene is TRBV7-9, the J gene TRBJ2-7, with D unresolved. The V gene's germline CDR1 is SEHNR and CDR2 FQNEAQ (reference sequence). V lost 5 bases and J 2 bases, leaving 7 bases between the germline ends. The CDR3 is made up of 12 amino acids.

As DNA, the CDR3 is TGTGCCAGCAGTGGACAGGGCCTGAACACTGAAGCTTTCTTT. This codes for CASSGQGLNTEAFF. The chain has TRBV2 and TRBJ1-1, with 7 bases identical to TRBD1. This CDR3 region has 14 residues. The V gene's germline CDR1 is SNHLY and CDR2 FYNNEI. Trimming removed 4 bases from V and 0 bases from J; junction bases left unmatched: 2.

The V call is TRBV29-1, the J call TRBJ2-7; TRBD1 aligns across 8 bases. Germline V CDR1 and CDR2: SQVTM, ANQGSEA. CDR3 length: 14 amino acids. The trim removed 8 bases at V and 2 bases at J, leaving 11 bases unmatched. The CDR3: CSLTTGEIPYEQYF. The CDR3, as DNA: TGCAGCCTCACGACAGGGGAGATACCCTACGAGCAGTACTTC.

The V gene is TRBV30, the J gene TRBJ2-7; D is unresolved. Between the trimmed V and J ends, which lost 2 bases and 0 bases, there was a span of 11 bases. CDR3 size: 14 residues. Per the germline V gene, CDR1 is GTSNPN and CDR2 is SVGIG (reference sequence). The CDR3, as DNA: TGTGCCTGGAGTATACCGGGCCCCTCCTACGAGCAGTACTTC. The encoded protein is CAWSIPGPSYEQYF.

The CDR3 nucleotides read TGTGCCAGCAGTTCGGGACAGGGACATAACTATGGCTACACCTTC. This translates into CASSSGQGHNYGYTF. The chain combines TRBV27 with TRBJ1-2; 9 nucleotides line up with TRBD1. Trimming removed 4 bases from V and 1 base from J; junction bases left unmatched: 4. Germline assignment: CDR1 MNHEY and CDR2 SMNVEV (reference sequence). The CDR3 consists of 15 residues.

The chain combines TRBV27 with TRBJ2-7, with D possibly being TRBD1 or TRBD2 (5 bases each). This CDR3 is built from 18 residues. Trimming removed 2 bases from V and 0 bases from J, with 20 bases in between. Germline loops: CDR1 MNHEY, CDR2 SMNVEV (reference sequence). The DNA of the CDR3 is TGTGCCAGCAGTTTAAAATATTATAAGGGACGGTACTCCTACGAGCAGTACTTC. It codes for CASSLKYYKGRYSYEQYF.

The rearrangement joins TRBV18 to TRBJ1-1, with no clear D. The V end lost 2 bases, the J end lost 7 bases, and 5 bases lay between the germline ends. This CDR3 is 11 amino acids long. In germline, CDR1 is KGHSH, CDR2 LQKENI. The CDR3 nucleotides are TGTGCCAGCTCACCATTGGATGAAGCTTTCTTT. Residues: CASSPLDEAFF.

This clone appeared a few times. The CDR3 reads CSGLARGEAFF. DNA for the CDR3: TGCAGCGGCTTAGCTAGGGGGGAAGCTTTCTTT. This chain connects TRBV20-1 to TRBJ1-1; the D gene is possibly TRBD1 (6 bases). This CDR3 comprises 11 residues. The germline gives CDR1 DFQATT, CDR2 SNEGSKA (reference sequence).

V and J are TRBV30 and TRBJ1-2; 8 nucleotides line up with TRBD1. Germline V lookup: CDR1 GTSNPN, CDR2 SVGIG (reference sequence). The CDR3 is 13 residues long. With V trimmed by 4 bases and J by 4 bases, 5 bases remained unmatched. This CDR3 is CAWKRTGSYGYTF. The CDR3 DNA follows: TGTGCCTGGAAAAGGACAGGGTCCTATGGCTACACCTTC. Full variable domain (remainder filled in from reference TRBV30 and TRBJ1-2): SQTIHQWPATLVQPVGSPLSLECTVEGTSNPNLYWYRQAAGRGLQLLFYSVGIGQISSEVPQNLSASRPQDRQFILSSKKLLLSDSGFYLCAWKRTGSYGYTFGSGTRLTVV.

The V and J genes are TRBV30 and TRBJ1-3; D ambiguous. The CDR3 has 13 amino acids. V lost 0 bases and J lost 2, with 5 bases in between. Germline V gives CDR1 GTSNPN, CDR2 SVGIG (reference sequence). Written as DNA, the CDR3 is TGTGCCTGGAGTGTAGGTACTGGAAACACCATATATTTT. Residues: CAWSVGTGNTIYF.

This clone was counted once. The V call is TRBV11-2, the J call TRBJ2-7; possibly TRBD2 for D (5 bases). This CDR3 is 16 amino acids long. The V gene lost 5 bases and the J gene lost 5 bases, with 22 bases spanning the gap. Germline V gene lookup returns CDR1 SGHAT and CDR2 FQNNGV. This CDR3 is CASSHRQLGPMDEQYF. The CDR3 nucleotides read TGTGCCAGCAGCCACAGACAACTAGGGCCAATGGACGAGCAGTACTTC.

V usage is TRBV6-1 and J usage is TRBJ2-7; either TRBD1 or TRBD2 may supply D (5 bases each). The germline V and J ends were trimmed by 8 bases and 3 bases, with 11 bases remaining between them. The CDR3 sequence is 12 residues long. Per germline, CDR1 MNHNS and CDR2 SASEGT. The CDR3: CASADSGYEQYF. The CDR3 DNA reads TGTGCCAGCGCAGACAGCGGCTACGAGCAGTACTTC.